The clone carrying this T cell receptor beta chain has more than one count but fewer than ten. No antigen is known for it. Next came a second PCR, run for about 7 to 12 cycles, which used a sample-barcoded 5' primer along with a J-beta primer mix. TCRdb reprocessed the 5' RACE reads via MiXCR and lists one record per CDR3 protein. In the table there are 870,000 or so distinct CDR3 sequences, around 30% of which are singletons. This specimen belongs to a study of blood T cells in healthy people across ages. Study-level findings and limits: Greater diversity and more naive CD4+ cells were seen in long-lived donors than in aged donors.

Sample: blood. The sequence was obtained from a woman older than 75 in good health.

DNA of the CDR3: TGTGCCAGCGGTAGGGGAGGGGCCACTGAAGCTTTCTTT. Amino acid sequence: CASGRGGATEAFF. The chain uses TRBV6-1 and TRBJ1-1; a weak D match, TRBD1 (5 bases). Germline values: CDR1 MNHNS, CDR2 SASEGT. The CDR3 length is 13 residues. The germline V and J ends were trimmed by 8 bases and 4 bases, with 14 bases remaining between them.